These 11 T cell receptor beta chains were all obtained from the same sample, sequenced in a study of blood T cell repertoires in COVID-19. Method: immunoSEQ multiplex PCR; TCRdb's copy keeps in-frame clones and lacks some. The sample carries around 260,000 clones, 86% recorded once. The specimen sequenced was peripheral blood. Receptors were obtained from a woman younger than 45 with active or convalescent COVID-19.

V and J are TRBV19 and TRBJ2-7; 7 bases align to TRBD1. V lost 5 bases to trimming and J lost 0 bases; unmatched junction nucleotides: 4. This CDR3 has 14 residues. Germline V gene lookup returns CDR1 LNHDA and CDR2 SQIVND (reference sequence). The DNA for the CDR3 is TGTGCCAGTAGTTTGACAGGGAGCTCCTACGAGCAGTACTTC. Amino acid sequence: CASSLTGSSYEQYF.

The chain recombines TRBV6-6 with TRBJ1-2, with D unresolved. Looked up from germline, CDR1 is MNHNY and CDR2 is SVGAGI (reference sequence). The CDR3 is 11 residues long. V was shortened by 5 bases and J by 6 bases, with 7 bases between the two germline ends. CDR3 region: CASSLRHGYTF. The CDR3 DNA reads as TGTGCCAGCAGTCTTCGTCATGGCTACACCTTC.

The chain couples TRBV5-3 to TRBJ1-1, with 9 positions matching TRBD1. TRBV5-3 is labeled an ORF, and its function is uncertain. V was pared by 4 bases and J by 1 base, with 8 bases of the junction left unmatched. CDR3 size: 16 residues. The CDR3 here is CARSRGTGYSNTEAFF. In DNA form, the CDR3 reads TGTGCCAGAAGCCGCGGGACAGGGTATTCGAACACTGAAGCTTTCTTT.

The CDR3 here is CASSQSGTGGLRYYGYTF. The CDR3 DNA reads TGTGCCAGCAGCCAATCCGGGACAGGGGGTCTTCGATACTATGGCTACACCTTC. The chain is built from TRBV3-1 (or the pseudogene TRBV3-2) and TRBJ1-2, with 11 bases fitting TRBD1. Unmatched junction bases numbered 11, after V lost 2 bases and J lost 3 bases. The V gene's germline CDR1 is LGHDT and CDR2 YNNKEL (reference sequence). The CDR3 totals 18 residues.

CDR3: CASSLAGPYEQYF. CDR3 sequence (DNA): TGTGCCAGCAGCTTGGCGGGTCCCTACGAGCAGTACTTC. This chain joins TRBV7-2 and TRBJ2-7; possible D gene TRBD2, 5 bases. The V end was cut by 3 bases, the J end by 2 bases, with 8 bases between. The germline V gene has CDR1 SGHTA and CDR2 FQGNSA. This CDR3 comprises 13 residues.

DNA of the CDR3: TGTGCCTGGAGTTCCCGGGGAGTTTCTCCCCTCCACTTT. Translation gives CAWSSRGVSPLHF. The chain combines TRBV30 with TRBJ1-6; D is unclear. Per germline, CDR1 GTSNPN and CDR2 SVGIG (reference sequence). The CDR3 has 13 amino acids. Trimming shortened V by 2 bases and J by 13 bases, and 15 bases separated the two germline ends.

The chain employs TRBV24-1 and TRBJ2-3, with 10 bases matching TRBD2. V shed 3 bases, J shed 2 bases, and the junction held 4 bases outside the gene matches. CDR1 is KGHDR and CDR2 is SFDVKD in the germline V gene. The CDR3 has 16 amino acids. The CDR3 bases are TGTGCCACCAGTGATCCACTAGCGGGGTTCACAGATACGCAGTATTTT. Translating gives CATSDPLAGFTDTQYF.

The V gene is TRBV7-3, the J gene TRBJ1-2; no firm D call. Trimming shortened V by 5 bases and J by 5 bases, and 12 bases separated the two germline ends. Looked up from germline, CDR1 is SGHTA and CDR2 is FQGTGA. CDR3 length: 13 amino acids. CDR3: CASSAGGDYGYTF. The CDR3 DNA sequence: TGTGCCAGCAGCGCGGGTGGGGATTATGGCTACACCTTC. The full variable domain, its missing parts supplied by reference TRBV7-3 and TRBJ1-2, is GAGVSQTPSNKVTEKGKYVELRCDPISGHTALYWYRQSLGQGPEFLIYFQGTGAADDSGLPNDRFFAVRPEGSVSTLKIQRTERGDSAVYLCASSAGGDYGYTFGSGTRLTVV.

The chain carries TRBV24-1 and TRBJ1-5; D may be TRBD1 (5 bases). V shed 3 bases and J shed 2 bases, with 13 bases lying between them. Per the germline V gene, CDR1 is KGHDR and CDR2 is SFDVKD. The CDR3 spans 16 residues. The CDR3: CATSDNRGTGNQPQHF. The CDR3 bases are TGTGCCACCAGTGATAACCGGGGGACGGGCAATCAGCCCCAGCATTTT.

J is TRBJ1-2 and V is TRBV6-4; D not certain. The CDR3 is made up of 8 amino acids. The V and J ends lost 7 bases and 14 bases respectively, with 8 bases between them. Germline-derived CDR1 and CDR2 are MRHNA and SNTAGT. DNA of the CDR3: TGTGCCAGCATTCGGGGAACCTTC. Protein product: CASIRGTF.

This clone has only one observation. The gene calls are TRBV4-1 and TRBJ2-3; TRBD2 is a possible D gene (5 bases). The germline gives CDR1 MGHRA, CDR2 YSYEKL. The V gene lost 1 base and the J gene lost 14 bases, with 16 bases spanning the gap. The CDR3 is made up of 13 amino acids. CDR3 sequence reads: CASSQVIYSLAYF. The DNA for the CDR3 is TGCGCCAGCAGCCAAGTTATCTACTCCCTAGCGTATTTT.